This is a list of T cell receptor beta chains from one sample in a study of blood T cell repertoires in COVID-19. This table comes from immunoSEQ multiplex PCR, and its TCRdb copy is limited to in-frame clones, with some not included. The sample lists some 170,000 clones, around 77% occurring once. The sequenced sample consisted of peripheral blood. These receptors all come from a man aged 70 or older with acute or convalescent COVID-19. Both conserved end residues are part of each CDR3. Each record gives: J gene, clone size, D gene, V gene, CDR3 DNA, CDR3 protein. The D gene is left open where the match is weak. The listing skips clone size in some rows; elsewhere it reads once, few, many or a size class.

j_gene: TRBJ1-2
abundance: .
d_gene: .
v_gene: TRBV27
CDR3nt: TGTGCCAGCAAACAACAGGGTAACTATGGCTACACCTTC
CDR3aa: CASKQQGNYGYTF

j_gene: TRBJ2-5
abundance: .
d_gene: TRBD1
v_gene: TRBV2
CDR3nt: TGTGCCAGCAGCAGGGGGTACCAAGAGACCCAGTACTTC
CDR3aa: CASSRGYQETQYF

j_gene: TRBJ1-6
abundance: once
d_gene: TRBD1
v_gene: TRBV2
CDR3nt: TGTGCCAGCAGTTGGACAGGGGGTAATTCACCCCTCCACTTT
CDR3aa: CASSWTGGNSPLHF

j_gene: TRBJ2-2
abundance: .
d_gene: .
v_gene: TRBV6-5
CDR3nt: TGTGCCAGCAGTTACGACAGCGCCACCGGGGAGCTGTTTTTT
CDR3aa: CASSYDSATGELFF

j_gene: TRBJ2-2
abundance: .
d_gene: .
v_gene: TRBV5-1
CDR3nt: TGCGCCAGCAGACGGGGAAGGACCGGGGAGCTGTTTTTT
CDR3aa: CASRRGRTGELFF

j_gene: TRBJ1-2
abundance: .
d_gene: TRBD1
v_gene: TRBV15
CDR3nt: TGTGCCACCAGCAAAGCTCCTTCAGCAGGGGGCTATGGCTACACCTTC
CDR3aa: CATSKAPSAGGYGYTF

j_gene: TRBJ2-1
abundance: few
d_gene: .
v_gene: TRBV4-1
CDR3nt: TGCGCCAGCAGCCAAGACCGGACACTTCCCTCCTACAATGAGCAGTTCTTC
CDR3aa: CASSQDRTLPSYNEQFF

j_gene: TRBJ2-3
abundance: .
d_gene: TRBD2
v_gene: TRBV5-1
CDR3nt: TGCGCCAGCAGATCACTGACTAGCGGGGGGGATACAGATACGCAGTATTTT
CDR3aa: CASRSLTSGGDTDTQYF

j_gene: TRBJ2-5
abundance: .
d_gene: TRBD2
v_gene: TRBV5-1
CDR3nt: TGCGCCAGCAGCTTGGGGGTCCTAGCTAGCGGACAAGAGACCCAGTACTTC
CDR3aa: CASSLGVLASGQETQYF

j_gene: TRBJ2-3
abundance: .
d_gene: TRBD2
v_gene: TRBV5-4
CDR3nt: TGTGCCAGCAGCATAGCGGGAGGGGGGGATACGCAGTATTTT
CDR3aa: CASSIAGGGDTQYF

j_gene: TRBJ2-1
abundance: few
d_gene: TRBD1
v_gene: TRBV6-5
CDR3nt: TGTGCCAGCAAAGTCGGGACAGTTTACAATGAGCAGTTCTTC
CDR3aa: CASKVGTVYNEQFF

j_gene: TRBJ2-1
abundance: .
d_gene: .
v_gene: TRBV13
CDR3nt: TGTGCCAGCAGCTTTGACAGCGACTCCTACAATGAGCAGTTCTTC
CDR3aa: CASSFDSDSYNEQFF

j_gene: TRBJ2-1
abundance: .
d_gene: .
v_gene: TRBV27
CDR3nt: TGTGCCAGCAGTCTGCGACTGGGGGGTGAGCAGTTCTTC
CDR3aa: CASSLRLGGEQFF

j_gene: TRBJ2-7
abundance: .
d_gene: .
v_gene: TRBV4-1
CDR3nt: TGCGCCAGCAGCCCGGTATTAGCGGCTACCTACGAGCAGTACTTC
CDR3aa: CASSPVLAATYEQYF

j_gene: TRBJ1-1
abundance: .
d_gene: TRBD1
v_gene: TRBV7-9
CDR3nt: TGTGCCAGCAGCATACAGGGGAATGAAGCTTTCTTT
CDR3aa: CASSIQGNEAFF

j_gene: TRBJ2-2
abundance: .
d_gene: .
v_gene: TRBV11-3
CDR3nt: TGTGCCAGCAGCTTAATGGAGGGCGGTAACACCGGGGAGCTGTTTTTT
CDR3aa: CASSLMEGGNTGELFF

j_gene: TRBJ1-3
abundance: .
d_gene: TRBD1
v_gene: TRBV2
CDR3nt: TGTGCCAGCAGTGAAGGGCCGGGACAGGGTCTCTCTGGAAACACCATATATTTT
CDR3aa: CASSEGPGQGLSGNTIYF

j_gene: TRBJ1-2
abundance: .
d_gene: TRBD1
v_gene: TRBV7-9
CDR3nt: TGTGCCAGCAGCTTGACCGGACAGGGGGCGCGTGGCTACACCTTC
CDR3aa: CASSLTGQGARGYTF

j_gene: TRBJ1-1
abundance: .
d_gene: .
v_gene: TRBV2
CDR3nt: TGTGCCAGCAGGCCCGAGACAGGGAACACTGAAGCTTTCTTT
CDR3aa: CASRPETGNTEAFF

j_gene: TRBJ2-1
abundance: .
d_gene: TRBD2
v_gene: TRBV29-1
CDR3nt: TGCAGCGTCCGCATACTAGCGGGAGGGGAAAATGAGCAGTTCTTC
CDR3aa: CSVRILAGGENEQFF

j_gene: TRBJ1-1
abundance: .
d_gene: .
v_gene: TRBV10-3
CDR3nt: TGTGCCGCGCAACAGGGAAACACTGAAGCTTTCTTT
CDR3aa: CAAQQGNTEAFF

j_gene: TRBJ2-2
abundance: .
d_gene: TRBD1
v_gene: TRBV4-3
CDR3nt: TGCGCCAGCAGCCAAGGAGCAGGGGGCGCAACCGGGGAGCTGTTTTTT
CDR3aa: CASSQGAGGATGELFF

j_gene: TRBJ2-1
abundance: .
d_gene: .
v_gene: TRBV4-3
CDR3nt: TGCGCCAGCAGCCCTGGCGGGGCCGGATACAATGAGCAGTTCTTC
CDR3aa: CASSPGGAGYNEQFF

j_gene: TRBJ1-1
abundance: .
d_gene: TRBD1
v_gene: TRBV5-4
CDR3nt: TGTGCCAGCAGCTTCGGGGACAGGGGGAACACTGAAGCTTTCTTT
CDR3aa: CASSFGDRGNTEAFF

j_gene: TRBJ2-1
abundance: many
d_gene: .
v_gene: TRBV28
CDR3nt: TGTGCCAGCAGTGAAAGTAGGGGGGGCAACAATGAGCAGTTCTTC
CDR3aa: CASSESRGGNNEQFF

j_gene: TRBJ2-7
abundance: .
d_gene: .
v_gene: TRBV10-3
CDR3nt: TGTGCCATCAGGGAAACCGGGACAGCGTGGGAGGTGCAGTACTTC
CDR3aa: CAIRETGTAWEVQYF

j_gene: TRBJ1-4
abundance: few
d_gene: .
v_gene: TRBV19
CDR3nt: TGTGCCAGTAGCCTGCGGGCCGTTAATGAAAAACTGTTTTTT
CDR3aa: CASSLRAVNEKLFF

j_gene: TRBJ2-5
abundance: .
d_gene: .
v_gene: TRBV6-2/TRBV6-3
CDR3nt: TGTGCCAGCAGTTACGCCACAGGGCGGGAGACCCAGTACTTC
CDR3aa: CASSYATGRETQYF

j_gene: TRBJ2-4
abundance: .
d_gene: .
v_gene: TRBV5-1
CDR3nt: TGCGCCAGCAGCGATTCACGCCGGGCCGTACTAGGAAACATTCAGTACTTC
CDR3aa: CASSDSRRAVLGNIQYF

j_gene: TRBJ2-1
abundance: .
d_gene: TRBD2
v_gene: TRBV7-8
CDR3nt: TGTGCCAGCAGCCTATACGGGAGGATCTCCTACAATGAGCAGTTCTTC
CDR3aa: CASSLYGRISYNEQFF

j_gene: TRBJ1-4
abundance: .
d_gene: TRBD1
v_gene: TRBV28
CDR3nt: TGTGCCAGCATTCTTCGACAGGGTAATGAAAAACTGTTTTTT
CDR3aa: CASILRQGNEKLFF

j_gene: TRBJ2-7
abundance: .
d_gene: TRBD2
v_gene: TRBV30
CDR3nt: TGTGCCTGGAGTGTAAGATCCCCGGGACTAGCTTACGAGCAGTACTTC
CDR3aa: CAWSVRSPGLAYEQYF

j_gene: TRBJ2-1
abundance: .
d_gene: TRBD2
v_gene: TRBV6-6
CDR3nt: TGTGCCAGCAGTCAAACGTTCGGACTAGCGGGGTACAATGAGCAGTTCTTC
CDR3aa: CASSQTFGLAGYNEQFF

j_gene: TRBJ1-2
abundance: few
d_gene: .
v_gene: TRBV16
CDR3nt: TGTGCCAGCAGCCCCTGGGGGGGGAATGGCTATGGCTACACCTTC
CDR3aa: CASSPWGGNGYGYTF

j_gene: TRBJ1-5
abundance: .
d_gene: .
v_gene: TRBV28
CDR3nt: TGTGCCAGCCAAGCGGCCGGTAGCAATCAGCCCCAGCATTTT
CDR3aa: CASQAAGSNQPQHF

j_gene: TRBJ1-4
abundance: .
d_gene: .
v_gene: TRBV13
CDR3nt: TGTGCCAGCAGCCCGTTTGGGGGGGTTAATGAAAAACTGTTTTTT
CDR3aa: CASSPFGGVNEKLFF

j_gene: TRBJ2-7
abundance: .
d_gene: .
v_gene: TRBV2
CDR3nt: TGTGCCAGCTTAACCCCCGGACTGGGCTACGAGCAGTACTTC
CDR3aa: CASLTPGLGYEQYF

j_gene: TRBJ2-1
abundance: .
d_gene: .
v_gene: TRBV7-8
CDR3nt: TGTGCCAGCAGCCACCGGGGACTGACGATCACCTTCAATGAGCAGTTCTTC
CDR3aa: CASSHRGLTITFNEQFF

j_gene: TRBJ1-1
abundance: few
d_gene: .
v_gene: TRBV19
CDR3nt: TGTGCCAGTACCGGGATGGAGGCGGGGGACACTGAAGCTTTCTTT
CDR3aa: CASTGMEAGDTEAFF

j_gene: TRBJ1-1
abundance: .
d_gene: .
v_gene: TRBV19
CDR3nt: TGTGCCAGTAGTATAATACGGGGCACTGAAGCTTTCTTT
CDR3aa: CASSIIRGTEAFF

j_gene: TRBJ2-1
abundance: .
d_gene: .
v_gene: TRBV28
CDR3nt: TGTGCCAGCAGTTTGCCTACAGGGCCGAAGTTCTTC
CDR3aa: CASSLPTGPKFF

j_gene: TRBJ1-2
abundance: few
d_gene: .
v_gene: TRBV25-1
CDR3nt: TGTGCCAGCAGAGTCCCGGGAGGAGGCTACACCTTC
CDR3aa: CASRVPGGGYTF

j_gene: TRBJ1-3
abundance: once
d_gene: TRBD1
v_gene: TRBV18
CDR3nt: TGTGCCAGCTCAACCGGGACAGGGCCAGGAAACACCATATATTTT
CDR3aa: CASSTGTGPGNTIYF

j_gene: TRBJ1-1
abundance: .
d_gene: .
v_gene: TRBV5-6
CDR3nt: TGTGCCAGCAGCTACGGTGCAGGGAACACTGAAGCTTTCTTT
CDR3aa: CASSYGAGNTEAFF

j_gene: TRBJ2-7
abundance: .
d_gene: .
v_gene: TRBV28
CDR3nt: TGTGCCAGCAGTTGGGAGGGGGTACCTTCCTACGAGCAGTACTTC
CDR3aa: CASSWEGVPSYEQYF

j_gene: TRBJ2-7
abundance: .
d_gene: TRBD1
v_gene: TRBV6-6
CDR3nt: TGTGCCAGCAGTTACTCGGGACAGGGGAGATACTACGAGCAGTACTTC
CDR3aa: CASSYSGQGRYYEQYF

j_gene: TRBJ2-7
abundance: .
d_gene: TRBD1
v_gene: TRBV5-1
CDR3nt: TGCGCCAGCAGCTTGGATCCGAGGGGGCCCCTGAACGAGCAGTACTTC
CDR3aa: CASSLDPRGPLNEQYF

j_gene: TRBJ1-1
abundance: few
d_gene: TRBD1
v_gene: TRBV9
CDR3nt: TGTGCCAGCAGCGTAGCCTACAGGGGCGCTGAAGCTTTCTTT
CDR3aa: CASSVAYRGAEAFF

j_gene: TRBJ2-5
abundance: .
d_gene: TRBD2
v_gene: TRBV18
CDR3nt: TGTGCCAGCTCCTCGACTAGCGGGGCACAAGAGACCCAGTACTTC
CDR3aa: CASSSTSGAQETQYF

j_gene: TRBJ2-3
abundance: .
d_gene: .
v_gene: TRBV6-4
CDR3nt: TGTGCCAGCAGTGACCCTAGCACAGATACGCAGTATTTT
CDR3aa: CASSDPSTDTQYF